This entry features one T cell receptor beta chain sequence. The sample holds a few counts of this clonotype. Its cognate antigen has yet to be identified. Base qualities were left out, and no much larger clone turns up one base away. The TCR beta CDR3 regions were amplified from the RNA transcripts. A first-round RT-PCR of the TCR CDR3 used the HTBI primer set with the Qiagen OneStep RT-PCR kit. The libraries were constructed in a second round of multiplex PCR and then size-selected and purified. Libraries were sequenced paired-end with 100 bp reads on an Illumina HiSeq2000. The original pipeline was this. SOAPnuke was used to process the raw data, removing reads that contained adapters or uncalled bases, had a mean Phred below 15, or lacked an exact match to the constant primer or identifier. High-quality paired reads were merged using COPE v1.2.5, and each unique nucleotide sequence was defined as a clonotype. Clonotypes were aligned to IMGT TRBV, TRBD and TRBJ reference segments using MiTCR v1.1. Only V-J combinations with frequency above 0.0001, covering 99.2% of repertoires, were analysed. The TCS score was defined as F50 (clonal expansion) divided by E x V (chaos), with BLOSUM62-based TCRdist calculated between CDR3 peptides within each V-J. Welch's t-statistics and random forest reduced around 510 V-J features to 10 to 15, which were used in a naive Bayes classifier (R e1071). TCRdb passed the public sequencing reads through fastp at Q25 and MiXCR, retaining productive beta sequences. Every entry covers one CDR3 protein and lists the most common genes and DNA from its rows. The V and J calls follow TCRdb's processing rather than the paper's. In all, the sample holds around 500,000 distinct CDR3 sequences, and about 15% of those were seen once. Of the sample, under 20% falls within the top ten clones.

Stable Graves' hyperthyroidism was defined as no progression to ophthalmopathy during 18 months of follow-up. Hyperthyroidism patients were newly diagnosed, had a disease duration of under 2 months, and were aged 18 to 65 years. Exclusion was applied to patients with uncontrolled infections, other autoimmune diseases, pregnancy or lactation. Clinical symptoms, serum thyroxine and TRAb, thyroid ultrasound, and orbital computed tomography formed the basis for the diagnoses. PBMCs were isolated from 7.5 to 10 ml of fresh peripheral blood by Ficoll-Paque density gradient centrifugation. Total RNA was extracted using Trizol reagent, and RNA quality was assessed on an Agilent 2100 Bioanalyzer. The entry originates in a study of T cells in Graves' hyperthyroidism and ophthalmopathy (dated by TCRdb to between 2017 and 2020). About the study as a whole: Peripheral blood was collected at initial diagnosis, before any treatment. According to the paper, TCR Vbeta CDR3 sequencing was carried out on over 130 peripheral blood samples, which came from under 50 ophthalmopathy, 75 or so hyperthyroidism and roughly 17 progressor patients. After sampling, hyperthyroidism patients received methimazole starting at 30 mg daily, and ophthalmopathy patients received high-dose intravenous methylprednisolone. To identify TCR V-J signatures that set the groups apart, the researchers used a discovery cohort of 100 or so patients, made up of around 40 with Graves' ophthalmopathy and some 60 with stable Graves' hyperthyroidism. The 100 discovery patients were divided at random into training and test sets in a 7:3 ratio. In about 6 Graves' hyperthyroidism patients, the study also compared T-cell repertoires from thyroid tissue with T-cell repertoires from blood. Prospective prediction of ophthalmopathy was tested in an independent validation cohort consisting of some 19 hyperthyroidism patients and more than 15 patients who later progressed to ophthalmopathy. What the research found in general, with its limitations: In cross-validation, a model built on a 13 V-J signature told ophthalmopathy apart from stable hyperthyroidism with 87.88% sensitivity and approximately 84% specificity, and in testing the same model reached 80%/75%. In validation, the model predicted progression to ophthalmopathy a median of around six months before onset, with about 71% sensitivity and almost 75% specificity. Sample size was not statistically predetermined, and blinding of investigators to group allocation was not performed. Blood samples also contained most of the expanded thyroid clonotypes (frequency above 0.001), which suggests that blood repertoires may reflect thyroid immune responses.

Source material: blood. This clonotype originated in a woman between 18 and 29 years old with Graves' hyperthyroidism.

CDR3 sequence: CAWSPGTILAEQYV. The bases are TGTGCCTGGAGTCCCGGGACCATTCTGGCCGAGCAGTACGTC. Here the chain combines TRBV30 and TRBJ2-7; the D gene is possibly TRBD1 or TRBD2, with 5 bases matching each. V and J are truncated by 2 bases and 6 bases respectively, leaving an intervening sequence of 17 bases. Based on the germline V gene (reference sequence), the CDR1 and CDR2 sequences are GTSNPN and SVGIG. The CDR3 runs 14 amino acids, cysteine and valine included. Just CDR3 DNA is preserved here, 42 bases in frame from base 1.